This T cell receptor beta chain was documented in a study of T-cell memory formation after mild COVID-19. Study-level information: Clustering of TCRs was largely donor specific.

5'RACE primed at constant segments yielded TCR alpha and TCR beta cDNA libraries bearing sample barcodes and UMIs. TCRdb ran MiXCR on the 5' RACE reads and lists one entry per CDR3 protein. The table records about 250,000 distinct CDR3 sequences, about a sixth of them present only once. This clonotype was counted many times. Germline V gives CDR1 KGHSH, CDR2 LQKENI. This CDR3 comprises 13 residues. Trimming shortened V by 3 bases and J by 2 bases, and 5 bases separated the two germline ends. This receptor was obtained from a man in his late teens or twenties who had mild COVID-19 (a few samples of this study predate the infection). Cell type and time point are not known. Material for sequencing was PBMCs or a T cell subset sorted from them (not recorded which). The chain employs TRBV18 and TRBJ1-5; D is ambiguous. The CDR3 sequence is CASSPDGNQPQHF. The CDR3 nucleotides are TGTGCCAGCTCACCGGACGGCAATCAGCCCCAGCATTTT.